This T cell receptor beta chain was identified during a study of T cells in Graves' hyperthyroidism and ophthalmopathy. General observations from the study: Researchers report that a 13 V-J model separated ophthalmopathy from stable hyperthyroidism. Among thyroid clonotypes expanded above 0.001, most also appeared in blood.

Germline V gene sequence: CDR1 LNHDA, CDR2 SQIVND (reference sequence). V lost 6 bases and J lost 1, with 9 bases in between. The CDR3 has 13 amino acids. The investigators amplified TCR beta CDR3 regions from RNA transcripts. HTBI primers drove first-round RT-PCR of the TCR CDR3. MiXCR was run by TCRdb on the multiplex PCR reads, yielding one entry per CDR3 protein. The table has 530,000 or so distinct CDR3 sequences, 46% seen once. There are many counts of this clonotype. Its antigen is currently unknown. Clinical symptoms, serum thyroxine and TRAb, thyroid ultrasound and orbital computed tomography were used for the diagnoses.

This clonotype was sampled from a woman younger than 35 with Graves' hyperthyroidism. V is TRBV19 and J is TRBJ1-1; D possibly corresponds to TRBD1 (6 bases). The specimen was peripheral blood or thyroid tissue (not recorded which). For the CDR3, the DNA is TGTGCCAGTAGGCCGGGACAGAACACTGAAGCTTTCTTT. Its protein product is CASRPGQNTEAFF.